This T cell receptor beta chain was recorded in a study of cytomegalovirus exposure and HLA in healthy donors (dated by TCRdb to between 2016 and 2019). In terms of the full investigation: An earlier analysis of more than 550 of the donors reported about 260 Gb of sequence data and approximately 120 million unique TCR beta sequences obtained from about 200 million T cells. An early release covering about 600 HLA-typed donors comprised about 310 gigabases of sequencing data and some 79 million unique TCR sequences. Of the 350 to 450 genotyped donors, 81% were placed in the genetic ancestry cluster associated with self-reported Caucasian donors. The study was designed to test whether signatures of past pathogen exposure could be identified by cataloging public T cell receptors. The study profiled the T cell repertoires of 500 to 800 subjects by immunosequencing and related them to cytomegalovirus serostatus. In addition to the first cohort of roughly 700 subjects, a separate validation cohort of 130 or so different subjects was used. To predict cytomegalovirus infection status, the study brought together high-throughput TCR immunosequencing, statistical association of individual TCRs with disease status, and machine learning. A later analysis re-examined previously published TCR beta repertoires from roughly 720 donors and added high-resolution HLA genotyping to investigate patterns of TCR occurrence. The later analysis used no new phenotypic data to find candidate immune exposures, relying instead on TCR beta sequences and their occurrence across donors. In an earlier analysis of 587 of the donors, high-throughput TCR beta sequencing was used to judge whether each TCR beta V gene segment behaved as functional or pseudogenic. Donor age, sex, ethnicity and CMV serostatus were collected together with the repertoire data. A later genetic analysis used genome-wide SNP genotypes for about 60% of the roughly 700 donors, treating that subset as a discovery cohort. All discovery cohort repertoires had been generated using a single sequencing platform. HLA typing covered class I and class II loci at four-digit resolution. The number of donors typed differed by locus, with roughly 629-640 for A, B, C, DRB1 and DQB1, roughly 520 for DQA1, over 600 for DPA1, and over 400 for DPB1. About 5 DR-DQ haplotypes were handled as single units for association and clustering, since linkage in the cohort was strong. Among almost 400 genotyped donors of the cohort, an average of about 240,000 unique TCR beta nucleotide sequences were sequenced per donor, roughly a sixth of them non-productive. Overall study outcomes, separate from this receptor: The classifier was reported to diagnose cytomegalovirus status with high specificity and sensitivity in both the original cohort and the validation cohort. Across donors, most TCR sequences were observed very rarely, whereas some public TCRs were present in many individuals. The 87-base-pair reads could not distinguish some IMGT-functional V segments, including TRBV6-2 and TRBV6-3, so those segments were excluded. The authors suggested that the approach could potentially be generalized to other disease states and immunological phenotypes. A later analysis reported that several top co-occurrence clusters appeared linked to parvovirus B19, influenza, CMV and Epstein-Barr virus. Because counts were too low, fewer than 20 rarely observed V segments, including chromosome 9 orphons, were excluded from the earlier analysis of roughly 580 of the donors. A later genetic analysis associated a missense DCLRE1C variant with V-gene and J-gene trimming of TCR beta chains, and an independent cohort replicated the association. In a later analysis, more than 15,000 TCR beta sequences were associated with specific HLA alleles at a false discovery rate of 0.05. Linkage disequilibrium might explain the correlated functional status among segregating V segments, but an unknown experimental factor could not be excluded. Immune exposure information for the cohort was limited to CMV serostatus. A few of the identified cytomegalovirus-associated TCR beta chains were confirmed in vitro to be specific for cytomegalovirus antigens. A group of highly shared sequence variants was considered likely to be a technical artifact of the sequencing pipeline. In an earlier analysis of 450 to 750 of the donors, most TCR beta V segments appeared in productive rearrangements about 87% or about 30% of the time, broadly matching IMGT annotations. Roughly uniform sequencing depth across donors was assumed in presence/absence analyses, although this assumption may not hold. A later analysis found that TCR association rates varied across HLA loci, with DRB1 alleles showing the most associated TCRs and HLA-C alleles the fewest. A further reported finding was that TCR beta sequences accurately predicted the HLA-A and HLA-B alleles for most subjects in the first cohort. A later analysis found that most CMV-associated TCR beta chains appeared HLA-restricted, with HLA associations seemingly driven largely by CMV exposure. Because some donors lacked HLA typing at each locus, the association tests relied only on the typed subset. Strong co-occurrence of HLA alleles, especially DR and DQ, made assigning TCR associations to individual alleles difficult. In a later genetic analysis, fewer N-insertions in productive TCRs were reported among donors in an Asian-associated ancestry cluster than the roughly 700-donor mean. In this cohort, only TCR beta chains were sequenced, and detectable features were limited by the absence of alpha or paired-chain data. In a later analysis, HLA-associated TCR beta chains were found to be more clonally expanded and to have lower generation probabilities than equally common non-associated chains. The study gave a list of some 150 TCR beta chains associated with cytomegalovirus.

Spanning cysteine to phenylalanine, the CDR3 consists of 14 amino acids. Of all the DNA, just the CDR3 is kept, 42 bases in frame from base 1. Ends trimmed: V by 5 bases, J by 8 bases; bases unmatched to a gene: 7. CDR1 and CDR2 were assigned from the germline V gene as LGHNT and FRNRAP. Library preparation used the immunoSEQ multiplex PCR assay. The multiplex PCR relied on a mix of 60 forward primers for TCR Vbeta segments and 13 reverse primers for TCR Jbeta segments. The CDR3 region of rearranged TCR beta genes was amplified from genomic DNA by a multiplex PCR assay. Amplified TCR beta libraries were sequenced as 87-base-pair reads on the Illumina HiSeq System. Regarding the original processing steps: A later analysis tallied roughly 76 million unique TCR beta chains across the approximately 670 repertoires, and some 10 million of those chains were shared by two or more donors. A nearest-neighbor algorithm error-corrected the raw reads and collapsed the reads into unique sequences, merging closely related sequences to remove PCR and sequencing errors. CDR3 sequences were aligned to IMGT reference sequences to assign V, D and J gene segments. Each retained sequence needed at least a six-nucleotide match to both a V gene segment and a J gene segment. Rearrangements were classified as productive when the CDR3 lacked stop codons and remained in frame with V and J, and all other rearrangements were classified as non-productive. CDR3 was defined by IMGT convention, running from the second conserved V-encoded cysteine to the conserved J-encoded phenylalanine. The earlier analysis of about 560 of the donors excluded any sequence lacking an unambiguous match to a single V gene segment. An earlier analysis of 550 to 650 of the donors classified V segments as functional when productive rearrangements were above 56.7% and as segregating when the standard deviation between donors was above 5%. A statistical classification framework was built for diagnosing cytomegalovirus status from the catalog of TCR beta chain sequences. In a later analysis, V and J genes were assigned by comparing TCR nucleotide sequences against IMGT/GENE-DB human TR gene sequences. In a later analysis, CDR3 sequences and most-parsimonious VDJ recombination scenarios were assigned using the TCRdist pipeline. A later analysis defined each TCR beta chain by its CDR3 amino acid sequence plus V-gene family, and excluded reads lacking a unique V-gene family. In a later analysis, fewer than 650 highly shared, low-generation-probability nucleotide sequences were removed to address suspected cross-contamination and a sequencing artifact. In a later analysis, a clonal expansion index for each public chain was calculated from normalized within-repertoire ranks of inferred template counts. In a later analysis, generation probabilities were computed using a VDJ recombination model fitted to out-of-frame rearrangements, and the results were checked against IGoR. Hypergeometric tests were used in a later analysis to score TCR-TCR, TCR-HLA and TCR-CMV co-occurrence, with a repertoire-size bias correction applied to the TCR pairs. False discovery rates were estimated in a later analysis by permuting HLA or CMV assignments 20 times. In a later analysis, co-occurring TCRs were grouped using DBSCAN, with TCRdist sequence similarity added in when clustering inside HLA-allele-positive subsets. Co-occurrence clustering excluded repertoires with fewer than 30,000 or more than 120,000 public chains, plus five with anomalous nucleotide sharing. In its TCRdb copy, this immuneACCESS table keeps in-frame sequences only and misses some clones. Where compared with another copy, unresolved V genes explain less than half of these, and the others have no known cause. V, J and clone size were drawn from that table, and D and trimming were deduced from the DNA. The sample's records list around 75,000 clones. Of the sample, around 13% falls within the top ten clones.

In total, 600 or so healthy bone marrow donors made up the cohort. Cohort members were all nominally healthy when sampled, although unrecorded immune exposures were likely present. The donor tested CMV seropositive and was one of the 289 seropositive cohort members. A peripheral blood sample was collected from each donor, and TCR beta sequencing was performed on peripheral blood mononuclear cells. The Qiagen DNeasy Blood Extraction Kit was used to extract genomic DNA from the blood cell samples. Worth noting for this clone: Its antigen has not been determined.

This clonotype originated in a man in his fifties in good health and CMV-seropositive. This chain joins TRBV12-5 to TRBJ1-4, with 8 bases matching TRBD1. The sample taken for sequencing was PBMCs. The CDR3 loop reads CASGLGQGGEKLFF. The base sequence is TGTGCTAGTGGTCTCGGACAGGGCGGGGAAAAACTGTTTTTT.